The T cell receptor (beta chain) under discussion was sequenced for a study of neurological immune-mediated disorders. Notes on the study in general: The repertoires of 18 of 34 multiple sclerosis patients were placed by phylogenetic grouping in a single related-CDR3 cluster, which may be a signature. Levels of TCR clonal expansion peaked in HTLV-1-associated myelopathy and reached their lowest in multiple sclerosis, under those of healthy controls.

TCRdb re-analysed the 5' RACE reads in MiXCR, keeping a single row per CDR3 protein. The table records 55,000 to 70,000 distinct CDR3 sequences, roughly 3.6% of them present only once. V was cut by 0 bases and J by 9 bases, with 11 bases left in between. This CDR3 contains 13 residues. Germline CDR1 MNHNS, CDR2 SASEGT. The unsorted libraries originated from 2 million PBMCs that had been stored at -80 C. This clonotype was recorded at least ten times. Its target is not known. Sequencing was carried out using PBMCs. The gene calls are TRBV6-1 and TRBJ1-1, with a weak D call TRBD1 (6 bases). The receptor's source is a man aged 25 to 45 with multiple sclerosis. The CDR3 DNA reads as TGTGCCAGCAGTGAAGCGGGGAGGGACAAAGCTTTCTTT. Its protein is CASSEAGRDKAFF.